A selection of T cell receptor beta chains follows, all from one sample in a study of blood T cell repertoires in COVID-19. Clones were sequenced by immunoSEQ multiplex PCR, and TCRdb holds only the in-frame ones, with some missing. The data contain roughly 160,000 clones, about 86% of them singletons. The specimen sequenced was peripheral blood. These receptor sequences come from a man over 45 with active or convalescent COVID-19. The CDR3 runs from the conserved cysteine through the conserved F or W. The D gene is left open where the match is weak. Only some rows state a clone size, as once, few, many or a class for expanded clones.

D gene	J gene	clone size	V gene	CDR3 DNA	CDR3 protein
-	TRBJ1-4	-	TRBV28	TGTGCCAGCAGTTTCGGGGGGGCAACTAATGAAAAACTGTTTTTT	CASSFGGATNEKLFF
TRBD1	TRBJ1-4	-	TRBV7-9	TGTGCCAGTCCCGGGACAGGTAATGAAAAACTGTTTTTT	CASPGTGNEKLFF
-	TRBJ1-4	-	TRBV4-1	TGCGCCAGCAGCCAAGAAGGGACAACCTCCGAAAAACTGTTTTTT	CASSQEGTTSEKLFF
-	TRBJ2-2	-	TRBV19	TGTGCCAGTAGTATAAGGTGGAGAGGGCGAAGCGCCTCGAACACCGGGGAGCTGTTTTTT	CASSIRWRGRSASNTGELFF
TRBD2	TRBJ2-2	-	TRBV9	TGTGCCAGCAGCCCCCGGACTAGCGGGGGGGCCGGGGAGCTGTTTTTT	CASSPRTSGGAGELFF
TRBD1	TRBJ2-7	-	TRBV5-4	TGTGCCAGCAGCCTGGGACAGGGGGACTCCGAGCAGTACTTC	CASSLGQGDSEQYF
TRBD1	TRBJ1-1	-	TRBV11-3	TGTGCCAGCAGCGTATCACAGGGGGCGGCTGAAGCTTTCTTT	CASSVSQGAAEAFF
TRBD2	TRBJ2-3	-	TRBV18	TGTGCCAGCTCACCAAATAGCGGGGGTAGCACAGATACGCAGTATTTT	CASSPNSGGSTDTQYF
TRBD2	TRBJ2-1	few	TRBV11-2	TGTGCCAGCAGCTTAGGACTAGCGGGCGCTTACTTGCAGTTCTTC	CASSLGLAGAYLQFF
-	TRBJ1-2	-	TRBV19	TGTGCCAGTAGCCCCTGGGAGATCCCCGGACCATATGGCTACACCTTC	CASSPWEIPGPYGYTF
TRBD1	TRBJ1-1	-	TRBV3-1/TRBV3-2	TGTGCCAGCAGCCAACGGGACAGGGGTCCCACTGGGGGTGAAGCTTTCTTT	CASSQRDRGPTGGEAFF
-	TRBJ2-7	-	TRBV7-2	TGTGCCAGCAGCTGGAGCGAAGGAACCTACGAGCAGTACTTC	CASSWSEGTYEQYF
TRBD2	TRBJ2-3	-	TRBV4-2	TGTGCCAGCAGCCAATCCACGACTAGCGGGAGCGGAGATACGCAGTATTTT	CASSQSTTSGSGDTQYF
TRBD1	TRBJ1-4	-	TRBV28	TGTGCCAGCAGCCTCAGAGGGGGCAATGAAAAACTGTTTTTT	CASSLRGGNEKLFF
-	TRBJ1-3	-	TRBV5-4	TGTGCCAGCAGCAAAAACACGGGGGGAAACACCATATATTTT	CASSKNTGGNTIYF
-	TRBJ1-5	-	TRBV5-5	TGTGCCAGCCAGAGGGAGTACGCCAATCAGCCCCAGCATTTT	CASQREYANQPQHF
TRBD1	TRBJ2-7	once	TRBV12-3/TRBV12-4	TGTGCCAGCAGGGGACAGCAAACCTACGAGCAGTACTTC	CASRGQQTYEQYF
-	TRBJ2-7	-	TRBV3-1/TRBV3-2	TGTGCCAGCAGCCGGAGCGGTGGAACCTACGAGCAGTACTTC	CASSRSGGTYEQYF
TRBD2	TRBJ2-3	-	TRBV7-2	TGTGCCAGCAGCTTAGTTGGCCGTGGACTAGCGGTATTAGATACGCAGTATTTT	CASSLVGRGLAVLDTQYF
-	TRBJ2-5	once	TRBV7-9	TGTGCCAGCAGCCGTACTAGTAAAGAGACCCAGTACTTC	CASSRTSKETQYF
TRBD1	TRBJ1-1	-	TRBV3-1/TRBV3-2	TGTGCCAGCAGCCAAAGAGGTACCGACAGGGGCGGTTTCTTT	CASSQRGTDRGGFF
TRBD1	TRBJ1-1	-	TRBV9	TGTGCCAGCAGCGTTGGGACAGGGAGCACTGAAGCTTTCTTT	CASSVGTGSTEAFF
-	TRBJ2-7	-	TRBV7-2	TGTGCCAGCAGCTTAGGGACGGCGCCATCCTCCCGGAGGGAGCAGTACTTC	CASSLGTAPSSRREQYF
TRBD1	TRBJ1-2	few	TRBV9	TGTGCCAGCAGTGGGACAGGGCTCCACTATGGCTACACCTTC	CASSGTGLHYGYTF
TRBD2	TRBJ2-3	-	TRBV3-1/TRBV3-2	TGTGCCAGCAGTAGACTAGCGGTGTCCACAGATACGCAGTATTTT	CASSRLAVSTDTQYF
TRBD1	TRBJ1-1	-	TRBV29-1	TGCAGCGTGAGGGTCAGGGGGGACACTGAAGCTTTCTTT	CSVRVRGDTEAFF
TRBD1	TRBJ1-1	-	TRBV24-1	TGTGCCACCAGTGATGGGACAGGTAGAGTGAACACTGAAGCTTTCTTT	CATSDGTGRVNTEAFF
-	TRBJ1-2	once	TRBV4-3	TGCGCCAGCAGCCAAGAATTTCAGGTTAACTATGGCTACACCTTC	CASSQEFQVNYGYTF
-	TRBJ1-2	once	TRBV27	TGTGCCAGCAGTCCTAGAGCACGGCTCTATGGCTACACCTTC	CASSPRARLYGYTF
TRBD1	TRBJ1-4	-	TRBV5-8	TGTGCCAGCAGCCTAGGGACAGGGGGAAAACTGTTTTTT	CASSLGTGGKLFF
TRBD2	TRBJ2-3	once	TRBV5-1	TGCGCCAGCAGCTTGGTTGCGGGGGGCAGTATAGATACGCAGTATTTT	CASSLVAGGSIDTQYF
TRBD2	TRBJ2-3	-	TRBV28	TGTGCCAGCAGTGGACTAGACCGCACAGATACGCAGTATTTT	CASSGLDRTDTQYF
TRBD1	TRBJ2-5	few	TRBV19	TGTGCCACCGTCGAGACAGGGGGCGCGGAGACCCAGTACTTC	CATVETGGAETQYF
-	TRBJ1-5	-	TRBV7-3	TGTGCCAGCAGCGAGGACAAAAATCAGCCCCAGCATTTT	CASSEDKNQPQHF
-	TRBJ1-2	-	TRBV5-1	TGCGCCAGCAGCTTACAGGGCGTCTATGGCTACACCTTC	CASSLQGVYGYTF
-	TRBJ1-4	-	TRBV7-9	TGTGCCAGCAGCTTATCATCGGGTACTAATGAAAAACTGTTTTTT	CASSLSSGTNEKLFF
-	TRBJ2-1	-	TRBV24-1	TGTGCCACCAGTGATCCGGTTGGACTAAGATACAATGAGCAGTTCTTC	CATSDPVGLRYNEQFF
TRBD2	TRBJ2-4	-	TRBV14	TGTGCCAGCAGCCAAGCCGGGGGGAAAAACATTCAGTACTTC	CASSQAGGKNIQYF
TRBD1	TRBJ2-2	few	TRBV27	TGTGCCAGCAGTGCTACTCCGGGACAGGTCGAGGCCGGGGAGCTGTTTTTT	CASSATPGQVEAGELFF
TRBD1	TRBJ1-3	-	TRBV19	TGTGCCAGCGTGGACAGGACCCGATCTGGAAACACCATATATTTT	CASVDRTRSGNTIYF
-	TRBJ2-1	-	TRBV4-2	TGTGCCAGCAGCCCTCGGACACTATCCCCATACAATGAGCAGTTCTTC	CASSPRTLSPYNEQFF
-	TRBJ2-1	-	TRBV7-2	TGTGCCAGCAGCGCAGACTGGAGCAATGAGCAGTTCTTC	CASSADWSNEQFF
-	TRBJ1-1	-	TRBV14	TGTGCCAGCAGCCAAGCGCGGGGGGCGGCTGAAGCTTTCTTT	CASSQARGAAEAFF